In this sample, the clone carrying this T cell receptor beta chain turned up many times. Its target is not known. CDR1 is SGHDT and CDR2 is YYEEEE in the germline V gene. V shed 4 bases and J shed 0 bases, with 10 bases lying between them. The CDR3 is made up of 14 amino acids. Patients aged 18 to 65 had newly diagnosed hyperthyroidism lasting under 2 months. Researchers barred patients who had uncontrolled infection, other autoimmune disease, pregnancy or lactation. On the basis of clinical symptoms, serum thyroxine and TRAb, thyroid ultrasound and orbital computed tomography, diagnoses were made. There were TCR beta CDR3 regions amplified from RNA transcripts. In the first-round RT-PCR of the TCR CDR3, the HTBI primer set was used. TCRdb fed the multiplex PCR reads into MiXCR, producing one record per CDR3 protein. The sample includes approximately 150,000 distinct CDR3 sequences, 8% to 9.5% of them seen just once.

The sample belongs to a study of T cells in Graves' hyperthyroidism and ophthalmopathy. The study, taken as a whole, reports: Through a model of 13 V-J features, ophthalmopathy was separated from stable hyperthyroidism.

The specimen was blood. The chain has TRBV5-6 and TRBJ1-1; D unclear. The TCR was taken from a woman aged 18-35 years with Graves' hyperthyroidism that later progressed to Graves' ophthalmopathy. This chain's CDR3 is CASSRRLLNTEAFF. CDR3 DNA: TGTGCCAGCAGCCGGAGGCTTCTGAACACTGAAGCTTTCTTT. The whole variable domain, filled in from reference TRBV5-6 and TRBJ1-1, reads DAGVTQSPTHLIKTRGQQVTLRCSPKSGHDTVSWYQQALGQGPQFIFQYYEEEERQRGNFPDRFSGHQFPNYSSELNVNALLLGDSALYLCASSRRLLNTEAFFGQGTRLTVV.